This T cell receptor beta chain was sequenced during a study of T cell responses to AZD1222 COVID-19 vaccine listed by TCRdb under 2021. Study-wide context: TCR sequencing covered more than 230 trial participants: 200 to 220 given two doses of AZD1222 and 26 given two doses of MenACWY control vaccine. Trial participants were enrolled into age subgroups of 18-55, 56-69 and 70-plus years, which contained approximately 150, 28 and 58 TCR-sequenced participants, respectively.

The CDR3 regions of human TCRbeta chains were analyzed by immunosequencing. Turning to the authors' computational methods: Repertoire TCRs were matched against a reference library of SARS-CoV-2-specific TCRs generated with the MIRA antigen-specificity platform. Breadth was defined as the fraction of unique TCRs that were SARS-CoV-2-associated. Depth was defined as the fraction of total T cells that were SARS-CoV-2-associated. Using the MIRA data, each spike-specific TCR was assigned both to the spike region to which the TCR was reactive and to a CD4 or CD8 class. Log10-transformed breadth and depth values were compared by one-way ANOVA with Sidak's multiple comparisons tests. As stored in TCRdb, this immuneACCESS dataset retains in-frame rearrangements with V and J assigned. A fraction of the clones does not appear; measured against another copy, unresolved V genes explain less than half of the discrepancy, and the remainder lacks a known reason. That table gives V, J and clone size, and the DNA gave D and trimming. For this sample the table gives 100,000 to 150,000 clones, of which roughly 91% were detected only once. The ten top clones hold around 1% of the sample.

Comment on this clone: Its antigen is not yet known. No clone much larger than this one lies a single base away; base qualities are absent.

Broader findings and caveats from the paper: Because no day 14 peak-response samples were available, repertoires were characterized only after the peak T cell response. Reportedly, almost half of the unique spike-specific TCRs recognized epitopes lying outside the regions that are mutated in the B.1.351 and B.1.1.7 variants. The vaccine-associated CD4 TCRs covered the entire spike protein, and the dominant responses fell in regions 160-218 and 743-854. Participants were mostly white British, with more females than males. The authors suggested clonal diversity may have been underestimated. Only a handful of AZD1222 recipients were SARS-CoV-2 seropositive at baseline, limiting conclusions about previously exposed vaccinees. After two AZD1222 doses, spike-specific TCR breadth and depth were significantly higher than at day 0 and than in MenACWY recipients. The 56-69-year group was small, and its depth increase did not reach significance, likely because of low power.

This sample's time point label indicates: about 28 days (+/-7) after the second vaccine dose. AZD1222 recipients with second doses at about 4 weeks or about 12 weeks were pooled, because spike-specific TCR depth and breadth did not differ between schedules. Samples from vaccinated people were obtained from the UK trials COV001 and COV002, which included a single-blind randomized controlled phase 2/3 trial of AZD1222 (ChAdOx1 nCoV-19) in healthy adults. For TCRbeta chain sequencing, PBMC samples from trial participants were taken at day 0 and at day 28 after the second dose. Measured from the cysteine to the phenylalanine, the CDR3 is 15 residues long. Only the CDR3 DNA stays, 45 bases, in frame from base 1. The germline V gene gives CDR1 as SGHRS and CDR2 as YFSETQ. Germline trimming amounts to 1 base on V and 4 bases on J, with 5 as the count of junction bases outside the gene matches.

The material sequenced was peripheral blood, taken 28 days after the second AZD1222 dose. The V and J genes are TRBV5-1 and TRBJ1-1; 9 central nucleotides agree with TRBD1. The receptor was derived from an adult who received the AZD1222 COVID-19 vaccine. At the DNA level, the sequence is TGCGCCAGCAGCTTGACAGGGGGCGAGGGCACTGAAGCTTTCTTT. The translation is CASSLTGGEGTEAFF.